This is a list of T cell receptor beta chains from one sample in a study of CD8 T cells in Susac syndrome. From the immunoSEQ multiplex PCR reads, TCRdb called clonotypes with MiXCR, one entry per CDR3 protein. The data contain 150,000 to 200,000 distinct CDR3 sequences, just over 90% of them seen just once; the ten biggest clones take up 0.065% to 0.085%. Material: CD4+ T cells from PBMCs. The receptors here all came from a human donor in good health. Each CDR3 is given with its conserved first and last residue. Fields, in order: V gene, clone size, J gene, D gene, CDR3 protein, CDR3 DNA. A D gene is named only where the DNA matches it firmly. Only some rows state a clone size, as once, few, many or a class for expanded clones.

>TRBV29-1|.|TRBJ2-5|.
CSVLILQGAETQYF
TGCAGCGTCCTAATACTACAGGGTGCCGAGACCCAGTACTTC
>TRBV11-2|.|TRBJ2-7|.
CASSSPFIAGAYYEQYF
TGTGCCAGCAGCTCCCCCTTTATCGCAGGGGCATACTACGAGCAGTACTTC
>TRBV28|.|TRBJ1-4|.
CASSSYSATNEKLFF
TGTGCCAGCAGTTCCTACAGTGCAACTAATGAAAAACTGTTTTTT
>TRBV12-3/TRBV12-4|.|TRBJ1-1|.
CASSLSQMNTEAFF
TGTGCCAGCTCCCTTAGCCAGATGAACACTGAAGCTTTCTTT
>TRBV6-4|.|TRBJ1-6|.
CASSDSAKGNSPLHF
TGTGCCAGCAGTGACTCGGCCAAGGGTAATTCACCCCTCCACTTT
>TRBV5-1|once|TRBJ1-2|TRBD1
CASRAGTGIGYTF
TGCGCCAGCAGGGCCGGGACAGGGATTGGCTACACCTTC
>TRBV2|.|TRBJ2-7|TRBD1
CASNLAGTGPSEQYF
TGTGCCAGCAATTTGGCCGGGACAGGTCCTTCCGAGCAGTACTTC
>TRBV7-2|.|TRBJ2-2|.
CASSTGLRGSTGELFF
TGTGCCAGCAGTACAGGACTGAGGGGGAGCACCGGGGAGCTGTTTTTT
>TRBV5-1|.|TRBJ2-5|.
CASSYGTGNQETQYF
TGCGCCAGCAGCTATGGGACGGGAAACCAAGAGACCCAGTACTTC
>TRBV7-2|.|TRBJ2-2|.
CASTFGGQTGELFF
TGTGCCAGCACCTTCGGGGGGCAAACCGGGGAGCTGTTTTTT
>TRBV28|.|TRBJ2-1|TRBD1
CASSLPPGTGGGEQFF
TGTGCCAGCAGTTTACCGCCCGGGACAGGGGGAGGGGAGCAGTTCTTC
>TRBV3-1|.|TRBJ2-1|.
CASSQAGRQHPYNEQFF
TGTGCCAGCAGCCAAGCTGGGCGCCAGCACCCCTACAATGAGCAGTTCTTC
>TRBV20-1|.|TRBJ1-2|.
CSARDSINYGYTF
TGCAGTGCTAGAGACAGCATTAACTATGGCTACACCTTC
>TRBV19|.|TRBJ1-1|.
CASSILLGKRATEAFF
TGTGCCAGTAGTATCTTATTGGGGAAGCGGGCCACTGAAGCTTTCTTT
>TRBV27|.|TRBJ1-1|.
CASSLLWNTEAFF
TGTGCCAGCAGTTTATTATGGAACACTGAAGCTTTCTTT
>TRBV30|.|TRBJ2-7|.
CAWSVLTGGQYF
TGTGCCTGGAGTGTTTTAACAGGAGGGCAGTACTTC
>TRBV18|.|TRBJ2-1|TRBD2
CASSQLAGGQGEQFF
TGTGCCAGCTCACAACTAGCGGGAGGGCAGGGAGAGCAGTTCTTC
>TRBV7-8|.|TRBJ1-1|.
CASSLTPGNTEAFF
TGTGCCAGCAGCCTAACCCCCGGAAACACTGAAGCTTTCTTT
>TRBV5-1|once|TRBJ2-6|.
CASRPDRRSSGANVLTF
TGCGCCAGCAGACCTGACAGGAGGAGCTCTGGGGCCAACGTCCTGACTTTC
>TRBV2|.|TRBJ2-7|TRBD1
CASSIQGNYEQYF
TGTGCCAGCAGCATACAGGGGAACTACGAGCAGTACTTC
>TRBV7-8|.|TRBJ1-5|TRBD1
CASSLSGTGADQPQHF
TGTGCCAGCAGCTTGTCCGGGACAGGGGCGGATCAGCCCCAGCATTTT
>TRBV3-1|.|TRBJ2-2|.
CASSHSGVAGTGELFF
TGTGCCAGCAGCCACTCTGGGGTAGCAGGCACCGGGGAGCTGTTTTTT
>TRBV20-1|.|TRBJ2-7|TRBD2
CSALPGTREVIEQYF
TGCAGTGCTTTACCCGGGACTAGAGAGGTAATCGAGCAGTACTTC
>TRBV29-1|.|TRBJ1-1|.
CSVEDPGNTEAFF
TGCAGCGTTGAAGATCCGGGGAACACTGAAGCTTTCTTT
>TRBV18|.|TRBJ2-7|TRBD1
CASSPFEGQDYEQYF
TGTGCCAGCTCACCATTTGAGGGACAGGACTACGAGCAGTACTTC
>TRBV28|.|TRBJ1-4|.
CASSLNQGPTQEKLFF
TGTGCCAGCAGTTTAAATCAAGGCCCAACCCAAGAAAAACTGTTTTTT
>TRBV7-9|.|TRBJ2-7|.
CASSLSAADYEQYF
TGTGCCAGCAGCTTAAGCGCGGCAGACTACGAGCAGTACTTC
>TRBV4-3|.|TRBJ1-3|.
CASSKGTGTGNTIYF
TGCGCCAGCAGCAAAGGGACCGGGACTGGAAACACCATATATTTT
>TRBV5-1|.|TRBJ2-3|TRBD1
CASSLYSRTGDLTDTQYF
TGCGCCAGCAGCTTGTACTCAAGGACAGGTGACCTCACAGATACGCAGTATTTT
>TRBV20-1|.|TRBJ1-2|TRBD1
CSARPGQDRGYTF
TGCAGTGCTAGACCGGGACAGGATCGAGGCTACACCTTC
>TRBV7-9|.|TRBJ1-5|.
CASSLLGSGSQPQHF
TGTGCCAGCAGCTTATTAGGGTCTGGTAGCCAGCCCCAGCATTTT
>TRBV11-2|.|TRBJ2-5|TRBD1
CASSLWKGAAETQYF
TGTGCCAGCAGCTTATGGAAGGGGGCTGCAGAGACCCAGTACTTC